The source of this TCR beta chain is a study of blood T cell repertoires in COVID-19. Study overall: The cDNA or gDNA used as material had been derived from T cells, B-cell-depleted T cells, or PBMCs.

Original processing notes: Researchers report that nucleated cell counts were estimated from reference gene primer amplification. TCRdb keeps only in-frame clones here, not all; method: immunoSEQ multiplex PCR. V and J calls and clone size are as listed in that table; D and trimming were resolved from the DNA. The repertoire holds 80,000 to 90,000 clones, with roughly 78% as singletons. Germline V lookup: CDR1 MDHEN, CDR2 SYDVKM. The CDR3 sequence is 13 residues long. V lost 4 bases to trimming and J lost 3 bases, with 7 bases between them. The clonotype was recovered from a woman of 80 years or more with acute or convalescent COVID-19. The V gene is TRBV28, the J gene TRBJ1-3; a possible D gene is TRBD1 (5 bases). Sequencing was performed on peripheral blood. CDR3 bases: TGTGCCAGCAGTTCAGGGATTGGAAACACCATATATTTT. As protein: CASSSGIGNTIYF.